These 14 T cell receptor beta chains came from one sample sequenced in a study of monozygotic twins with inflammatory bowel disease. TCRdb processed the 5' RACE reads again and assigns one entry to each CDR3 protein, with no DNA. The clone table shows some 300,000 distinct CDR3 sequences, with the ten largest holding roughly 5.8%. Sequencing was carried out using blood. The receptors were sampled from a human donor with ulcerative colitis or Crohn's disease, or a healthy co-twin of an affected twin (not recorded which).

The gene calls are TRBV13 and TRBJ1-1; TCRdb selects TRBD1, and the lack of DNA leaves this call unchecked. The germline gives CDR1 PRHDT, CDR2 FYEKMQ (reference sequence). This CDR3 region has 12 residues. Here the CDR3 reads CASSPTVPEAFF.

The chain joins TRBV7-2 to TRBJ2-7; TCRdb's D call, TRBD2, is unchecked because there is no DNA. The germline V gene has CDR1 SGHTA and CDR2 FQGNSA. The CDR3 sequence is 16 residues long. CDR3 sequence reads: CASSSRWQGGSYEQYF.

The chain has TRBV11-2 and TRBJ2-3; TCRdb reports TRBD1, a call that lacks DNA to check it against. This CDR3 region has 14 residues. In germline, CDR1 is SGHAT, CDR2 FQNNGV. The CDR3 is CASSLVGGVDTQYF.

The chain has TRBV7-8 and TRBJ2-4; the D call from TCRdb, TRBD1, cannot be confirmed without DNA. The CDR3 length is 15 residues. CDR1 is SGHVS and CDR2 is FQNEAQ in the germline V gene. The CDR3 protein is CASSPLVAGVNMQYF.

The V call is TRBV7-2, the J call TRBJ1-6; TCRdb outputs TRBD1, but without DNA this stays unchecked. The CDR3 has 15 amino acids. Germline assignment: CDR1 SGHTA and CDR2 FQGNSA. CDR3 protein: CASSLTGVGVSPLHF.

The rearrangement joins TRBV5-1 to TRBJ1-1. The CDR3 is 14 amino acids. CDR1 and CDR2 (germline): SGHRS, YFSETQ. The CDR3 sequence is CASSLDRADTEAFF.

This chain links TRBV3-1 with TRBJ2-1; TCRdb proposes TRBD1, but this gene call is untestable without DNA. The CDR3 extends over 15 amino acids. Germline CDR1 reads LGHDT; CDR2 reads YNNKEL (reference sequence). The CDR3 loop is CASSRIRDRNNEQFF.

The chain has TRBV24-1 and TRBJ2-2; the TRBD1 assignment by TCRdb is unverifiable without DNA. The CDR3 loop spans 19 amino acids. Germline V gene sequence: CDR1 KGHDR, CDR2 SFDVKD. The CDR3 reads CATSDSRTGVLTNTGELFF.

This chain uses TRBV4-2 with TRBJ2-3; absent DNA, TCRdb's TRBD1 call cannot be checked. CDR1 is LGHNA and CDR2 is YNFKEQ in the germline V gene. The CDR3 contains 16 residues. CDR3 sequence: CASSQDAGTRTDTQYF.

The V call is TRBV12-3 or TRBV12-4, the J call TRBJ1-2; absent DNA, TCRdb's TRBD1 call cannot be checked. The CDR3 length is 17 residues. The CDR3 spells CASSTRDRGLWGYGYTF.

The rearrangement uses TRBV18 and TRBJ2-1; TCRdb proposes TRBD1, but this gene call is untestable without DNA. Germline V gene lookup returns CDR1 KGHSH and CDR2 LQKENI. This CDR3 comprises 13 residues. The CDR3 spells CASSPRRDNEQFF.

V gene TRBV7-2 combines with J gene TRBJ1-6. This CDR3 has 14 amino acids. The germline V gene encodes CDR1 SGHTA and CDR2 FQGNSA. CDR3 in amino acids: CASSLEVTNSPLHF.

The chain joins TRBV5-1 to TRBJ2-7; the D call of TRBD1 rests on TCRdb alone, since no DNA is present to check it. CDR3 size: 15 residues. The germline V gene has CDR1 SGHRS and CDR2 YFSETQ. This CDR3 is CASSLEGHTSYEQYF. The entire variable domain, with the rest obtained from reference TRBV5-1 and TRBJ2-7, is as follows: KAGVTQTPRYLIKTRGQQVTLSCSPISGHRSVSWYQQTPGQGLQFLFEYFSETQRNKGNFPGRFSGRQFSNSRSEMNVSTLELGDSALYLCASSLEGHTSYEQYFGPGTRLTVT.

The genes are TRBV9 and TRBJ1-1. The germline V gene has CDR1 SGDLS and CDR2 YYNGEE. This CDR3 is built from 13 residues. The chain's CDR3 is CASSVWPNTEAFF.